This section outlines one TCR beta chain sequence together with its context. Its antigen is undetermined. This sample was included in a study of shared clonotypes between healthy human individuals. Study outcomes and limitations: The sharing of 5% to 6.5% of naive CD4 clonotypes was seen across a handful of donors.

The data were produced by immunoSEQ multiplex PCR, yet TCRdb's version contains in-frame clones alone and is incomplete. Found here are 1,400,000 or so clones, less than 99% of them singletons; the top ten hold around 0.33%. V was trimmed by 5 bases and J by 0 bases, leaving 14 bases between them. Germline V gene data show CDR1 as SEHNR and CDR2 as FQNEAQ (reference sequence). This CDR3 is built from 17 residues. This rearrangement joins TRBV7-9 to TRBJ2-6; D unclear. This clonotype was obtained from a man aged 25-45 years in good health. The material sequenced was naive CD4+ T cells sorted from blood. The subset denotes: CD45RA+ positively selected. The CDR3 coding sequence is TGTGCCAGCAGCGCTTACCGAGGCTCCTCTGGGGCCAACGTCCTGACTTTC. As protein: CASSAYRGSSGANVLTF.